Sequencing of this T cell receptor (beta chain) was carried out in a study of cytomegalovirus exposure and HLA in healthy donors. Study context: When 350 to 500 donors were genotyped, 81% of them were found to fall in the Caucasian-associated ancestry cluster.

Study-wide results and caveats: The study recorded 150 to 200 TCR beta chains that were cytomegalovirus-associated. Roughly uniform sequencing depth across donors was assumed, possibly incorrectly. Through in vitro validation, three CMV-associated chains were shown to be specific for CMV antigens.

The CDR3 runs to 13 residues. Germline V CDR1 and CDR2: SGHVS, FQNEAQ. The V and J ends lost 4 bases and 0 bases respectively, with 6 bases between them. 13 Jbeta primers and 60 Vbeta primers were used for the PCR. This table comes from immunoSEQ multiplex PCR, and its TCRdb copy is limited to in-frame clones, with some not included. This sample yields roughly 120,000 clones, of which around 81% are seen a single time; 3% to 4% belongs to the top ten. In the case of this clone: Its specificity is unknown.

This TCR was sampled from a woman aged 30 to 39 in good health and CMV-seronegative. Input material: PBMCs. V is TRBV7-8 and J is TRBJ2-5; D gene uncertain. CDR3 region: CASSYSYQETQYF. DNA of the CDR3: TGTGCCAGCAGCTACTCGTACCAAGAGACCCAGTACTTC.